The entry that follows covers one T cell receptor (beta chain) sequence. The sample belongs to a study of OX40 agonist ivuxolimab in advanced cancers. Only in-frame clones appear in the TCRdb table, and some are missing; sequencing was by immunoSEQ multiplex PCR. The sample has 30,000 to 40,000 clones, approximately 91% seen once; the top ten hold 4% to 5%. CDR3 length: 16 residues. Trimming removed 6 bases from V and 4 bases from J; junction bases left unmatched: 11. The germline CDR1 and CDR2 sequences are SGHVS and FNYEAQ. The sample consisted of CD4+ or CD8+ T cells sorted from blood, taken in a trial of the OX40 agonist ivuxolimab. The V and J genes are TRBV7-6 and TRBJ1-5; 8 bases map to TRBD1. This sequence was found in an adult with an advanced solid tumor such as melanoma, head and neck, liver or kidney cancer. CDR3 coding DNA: TGTGCCAGCAGGGAGCCGGACAGGGAGAGGAATCAGCCCCAGCATTTT. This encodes CASREPDRERNQPQHF.